Listed here are 17 T cell receptor beta chains from one sample, sequenced in a study of PD-1 blockade in classical Hodgkin lymphoma. TCRdb's table, derived via immunoSEQ multiplex PCR, lists solely in-frame clones and lacks some. The sample has roughly 32,000 clones, roughly 92% seen once. The time point here: newly diagnosed, previously untreated cHL patient sample. Sample: peripheral blood mononuclear cells (PBMCs). These receptors all come from a human donor with classical Hodgkin lymphoma.

The V call is TRBV19, the J call TRBJ1-1, with D tentatively TRBD1 (5 bases). This CDR3 has 15 residues. V was clipped by 10 bases and J by 0 bases, with 18 bases between them. Germline-derived CDR1 and CDR2 are LNHDA and SQIVND (reference sequence). The DNA for the CDR3 is TGTGCCACCGCGTTTTCGGGACCCATGAACACTGAAGCTTTCTTT. Amino acids: CATAFSGPMNTEAFF.

Concerning this clone itself: At one end the junction does not follow the germline gene, possibly because of a read error. Other DNA sequences of this sample code for an identical CDR3. V usage is TRBV6-1 and J usage is TRBJ1-1; D gene ambiguous. The length of the CDR3 is 13 residues. In germline, CDR1 is MNHNS, CDR2 SASEGT. In DNA form, the CDR3 reads TGTGCCAGCAGTGAACATTCTAGCACTGAAGCCTTCTTT. Protein sequence: CASSEHSSTEAFF.

The chain joins TRBV10-3 to TRBJ2-1; tentative D call: TRBD2 (5 bases). This CDR3 contains 16 residues. Germline V CDR1 and CDR2: ENHRY, SYGVKD. Trimming cost V 7 bases and J 4 bases, with 20 bases left between them. The CDR3 nucleotides read TGTGCCATCAATAGAGAGGGCGGGTTGGGTTACAATGAGCAGTTCTTC. It codes for CAINREGGLGYNEQFF.

This clone was seen just once. V gene TRBV19 combines with J gene TRBJ1-2, with 7 bases identical to TRBD1. Germline-derived CDR1 and CDR2 are LNHDA and SQIVND (reference sequence). V lost 5 bases, J lost 7 bases, and 13 bases stayed unmatched. There are 15 residues in the CDR3. This CDR3 is CASSAGTALPGGYTF. CDR3 coding DNA: TGTGCCAGTAGTGCCGGGACAGCCCTCCCAGGTGGCTACACCTTC.

CDR3 in DNA: TGTGCCAGCAGCTTAAGACCCCTAAGCACCCTCCACTTT. It is translated as CASSLRPLSTLHF. The chain has TRBV7-2 and TRBJ1-6; no firm D call. Germline V gene data show CDR1 as SGHTA and CDR2 as FQGNSA. The CDR3 is made up of 13 amino acids. V lost 2 bases and J lost 14, with 13 bases in between. The variable domain in full, completed from reference TRBV7-2 and TRBJ1-6, reads GAGVSQSPSNKVTEKGKDVELRCDPISGHTALYWYRQSLGQGLEFLIYFQGNSAPDKSGLPSDRFSAERTGGSVSTLTIQRTQQEDSAVYLCASSLRPLSTLHFGNGTRLTVT.

The chain combines TRBV2 with TRBJ1-1; D not resolved. The CDR3 totals 13 residues. Trimming cost V 1 base and J 5 bases, with 8 bases left between them. The germline gives CDR1 SNHLY, CDR2 FYNNEI. Here the CDR3 reads CASSEEGWTEAFF. CDR3 DNA: TGTGCCAGCAGTGAAGAGGGTTGGACTGAAGCTTTCTTT.

As DNA, the CDR3 is TGTGCCAGCAGTAGGACAGGGGTAGTAGGTGAAAAACTGTTTTTT. This encodes CASSRTGVVGEKLFF. The V gene is TRBV28, the J gene TRBJ1-4; 9 bases line up with TRBD1. The CDR3 loop spans 15 amino acids. After removal of 5 bases from V and 7 bases from J, the junction contained 8 bases not matched to a gene. CDR1 and CDR2 (germline): MDHEN, SYDVKM. The full variable domain, its missing parts supplied by reference TRBV28 and TRBJ1-4, is DVKVTQSSRYLVKRTGEKVFLECVQDMDHENMFWYRQDPGLGLRLIYFSYDVKMKEKGDIPEGYSVSREKKERFSLILESASTNQTSMYLCASSRTGVVGEKLFFGSGTQLSVL.

Only a few counts were recorded for this clone. V and J are TRBV19 and TRBJ1-2; D not resolved. The germline CDR1 and CDR2 sequences are LNHDA and SQIVND (reference sequence). The V end lost 10 bases, the J end lost 2 bases, and 8 bases lay between the germline ends. This CDR3 spans 11 amino acids. CDR3 bases: TGTGCCACCCTGTGGAACTATGGCTACACCTTC. This codes for CATLWNYGYTF.

The chain links TRBV9 to TRBJ1-3; D is unresolved. Germline V gives CDR1 SGDLS, CDR2 YYNGEE. Trimming cost V 3 bases and J 9 bases, with 13 bases left between them. CDR3 length equals 13 residues. The CDR3, as DNA: TGTGCCAGCAGCGAGACGGGTTCGGGCACCATATATTTT. It translates to CASSETGSGTIYF.

The chain recombines TRBV7-9 with TRBJ2-7; D is possibly TRBD2 (6 bases). CDR1 and CDR2 from the germline V gene are SEHNR and FQNEAQ (reference sequence). The V end lost 5 bases, the J end lost 6 bases, and 20 bases lay between the germline ends. The CDR3 has 15 amino acids. CDR3 in DNA: TGTGCCAGCAGCACGGAGACCGCCCGGGACTCCGAGCAGTACTTC. It is translated as CASSTETARDSEQYF.

This clone was seen more than once but under ten times. The V call is TRBV15, the J call TRBJ2-6, with D perhaps matching TRBD2 (6 bases). This CDR3 contains 19 residues. Germline loops: CDR1 LNHNV, CDR2 YYDKDF (reference sequence). V was shortened by 0 bases and J by 1 base, with 16 bases between the two germline ends. The CDR3 DNA reads TGTGCCACCAGCAGAGAGGGGGGTAGCCTTGGTTCTGGGGCCAACGTCCTGACTTTC. Translation gives CATSREGGSLGSGANVLTF.

The chain uses TRBV5-1 and TRBJ2-7; either TRBD1 or TRBD2 may fit D (5 bases each). The CDR3 extends over 14 amino acids. CDR1 and CDR2 from the germline V gene are SGHRS and YFSETQ. V lost 1 base to trimming and J lost 2 bases, with 10 bases between them. The CDR3: CASSLWGSTYEQYF. CDR3 nucleotide sequence: TGCGCCAGCAGCTTGTGGGGGAGTACCTACGAGCAGTACTTC.

The chain recombines TRBV27 with TRBJ1-5, with a possible D match to TRBD1 (6 bases). This CDR3 comprises 16 residues. V lost 6 bases and J lost 2, with 17 bases in between. The V gene's germline CDR1 is MNHEY and CDR2 SMNVEV (reference sequence). For the CDR3, the DNA is TGTGCCAGCAGCCTAACGGGGGGCCTAGGCAATCAGCCCCAGCATTTT. Amino acid sequence: CASSLTGGLGNQPQHF.

In nucleotides, the CDR3 is TGTGCCAGCTCACCGGAAGGACTAGCGGGAGGAGAGCAGTACTTC. This encodes CASSPEGLAGGEQYF. V gene TRBV18 combines with J gene TRBJ2-7; 14 bases agree with TRBD2. V trimming: 3 bases; J trimming: 7 bases; junction bases outside the gene matches: 5. Germline V gene lookup returns CDR1 KGHSH and CDR2 LQKENI. The CDR3 is made up of 15 amino acids.

CDR3 region: CASSIGRELGGYTF. CDR3 nucleotide sequence: TGTGCCAGTAGTATAGGCAGGGAGCTCGGTGGCTACACCTTC. The chain is built from TRBV19 and TRBJ1-2; tentative D call: TRBD1 (5 bases). The CDR3 loop spans 14 amino acids. The germline V gene encodes CDR1 LNHDA and CDR2 SQIVND (reference sequence). Trimming shortened V by 1 base and J by 7 bases, and 13 bases separated the two germline ends.

J is TRBJ1-5 and V is TRBV7-8; D is ambiguous. Trimming left V 5 bases short and J 3 bases short, with 8 bases between. The CDR3 has 13 residues. Germline CDR1 is SGHVS and CDR2 is FQNEAQ. The CDR3 region is CASSQPNNQPQHF. CDR3 in DNA: TGTGCCAGCAGCCAACCTAACAATCAGCCCCAGCATTTT.

The table lists this clone with a count of one. The chain has TRBV30 and TRBJ2-7, with 15 bases matching TRBD2. The CDR3 is made up of 17 amino acids. V was pared by 3 bases and J by 6 bases, with 12 bases of the junction left unmatched. CDR1 and CDR2 from the germline V gene are GTSNPN and SVGIG (reference sequence). The CDR3 spells CAWRRGTSGRPPLEQYF. CDR3 bases: TGTGCCTGGAGGAGGGGGACTAGCGGGAGGCCCCCTCTCGAGCAGTACTTC.